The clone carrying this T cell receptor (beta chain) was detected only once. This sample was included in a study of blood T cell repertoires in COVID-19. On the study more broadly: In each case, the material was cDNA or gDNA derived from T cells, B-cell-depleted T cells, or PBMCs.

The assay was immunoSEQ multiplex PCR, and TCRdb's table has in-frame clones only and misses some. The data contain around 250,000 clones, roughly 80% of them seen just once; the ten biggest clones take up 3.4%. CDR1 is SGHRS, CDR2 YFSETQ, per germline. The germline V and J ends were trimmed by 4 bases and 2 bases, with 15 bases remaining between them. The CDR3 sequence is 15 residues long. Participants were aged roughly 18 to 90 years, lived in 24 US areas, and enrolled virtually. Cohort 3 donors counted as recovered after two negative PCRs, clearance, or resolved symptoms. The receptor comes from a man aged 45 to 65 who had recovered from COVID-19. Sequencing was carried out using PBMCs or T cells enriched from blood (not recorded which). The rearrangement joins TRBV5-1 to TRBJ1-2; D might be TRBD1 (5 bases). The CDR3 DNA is TGCGCCAGCAGCCCAGAGATTGCAGGGAACTATGGCTACACCTTC. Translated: CASSPEIAGNYGYTF.